The T cell receptor (beta chain) under discussion was sequenced for a study of T-cell memory formation after mild COVID-19. Trimming took off 5 bases at V and 11 bases at J, with 15 bases between the two ends. The germline gives CDR1 DFQATT, CDR2 SNEGSKA (reference sequence). The CDR3 runs 11 residues. One entry per CDR3 protein, called by TCRdb with MiXCR from the 5' RACE reads. This table has 200,000 to 250,000 distinct CDR3 sequences, 16% appearing once. A few counts support this clonotype. The chain uses TRBV20-1 and TRBJ1-1, with D perhaps TRBD1 (6 bases). The specimen sequenced was PBMCs or a T cell subset sorted from them (not recorded which). This TCR was recovered from a man aged 18 to 35 who had mild COVID-19 (a few samples of this study predate the infection). Cell type and time point are not known. The CDR3 region has the DNA TGCAGTGCTGCACAGGGCCCTGCGGCTTTCTTT. This encodes CSAAQGPAAFF.